This is a list of T cell receptor beta chains from one sample in a study of T cell changes during pregnancy in multiple sclerosis. Measured with immunoSEQ multiplex PCR; TCRdb has only the in-frame clones, and not every one. The sample lists some 43,000 clones; about nine tenths were seen once. Here the sequenced sample was peripheral blood, taken in the first trimester of pregnancy. The receptors stem from a female donor in good health, enrolled as a control in a pregnancy study. Both conserved end residues are part of each CDR3. The order of the fields is J gene, CDR3 length, V gene, D gene, clone size, CDR3 DNA, CDR3 protein. D genes are given only for firm matches. Clone size is not always given. Where it is, it says once, few, many or a class for expanded clones.

J gene: TRBJ2-5
CDR3 length: 14
V gene: TRBV5-6
D gene: .
clone size: .
CDR3 DNA: TGTGCCAGCAGCTTGGGGTCAGGCTCGGGAACCCAGTACTTC
CDR3 protein: CASSLGSGSGTQYF

J gene: TRBJ2-2
CDR3 length: 14
V gene: TRBV19
D gene: TRBD1
clone size: .
CDR3 DNA: TGTGCCAGTAGACAGGGGACGAACACCGGGGAGCTGTTTTTT
CDR3 protein: CASRQGTNTGELFF

J gene: TRBJ2-5
CDR3 length: 14
V gene: TRBV5-4
D gene: .
clone size: .
CDR3 DNA: TGTGCCAGCAGCCATACAGGTTCGCAAGAGACCCAGTACTTC
CDR3 protein: CASSHTGSQETQYF

J gene: TRBJ2-2
CDR3 length: 15
V gene: TRBV11-3
D gene: .
clone size: .
CDR3 DNA: TGTGCCAGCAGCTTGGGGGGAGCAGCGACCGGGGAGCTGTTTTTT
CDR3 protein: CASSLGGAATGELFF

J gene: TRBJ2-4
CDR3 length: 16
V gene: TRBV10-2
D gene: .
clone size: .
CDR3 DNA: TGCGCCAGCAGTGATTGGGACTCGCAAACCAAAAACATTCAGTACTTC
CDR3 protein: CASSDWDSQTKNIQYF

J gene: TRBJ2-3
CDR3 length: 14
V gene: TRBV6-4
D gene: .
clone size: .
CDR3 DNA: TGTGCCAGCAAGGCTAGACCGGAAACAGATACGCAGTATTTT
CDR3 protein: CASKARPETDTQYF

J gene: TRBJ1-2
CDR3 length: 15
V gene: TRBV28
D gene: .
clone size: .
CDR3 DNA: TGTGCCAGCAGTTTATCAGGGCCGGTTTACTATGGCTACACCTTC
CDR3 protein: CASSLSGPVYYGYTF

J gene: TRBJ2-1
CDR3 length: 16
V gene: TRBV11-2
D gene: TRBD1
clone size: .
CDR3 DNA: TGTGCCAGCAACCAACAGGGGGCGGGTTGGTACAATGAGCAGTTCTTC
CDR3 protein: CASNQQGAGWYNEQFF

J gene: TRBJ2-7
CDR3 length: 17
V gene: TRBV7-3
D gene: TRBD2
clone size: few
CDR3 DNA: TGTGCCAGCAGCTTGGGTAGCGGGGGCCTACGCTCCTACGAGCAGTACTTC
CDR3 protein: CASSLGSGGLRSYEQYF

J gene: TRBJ2-7
CDR3 length: 14
V gene: TRBV7-9
D gene: .
clone size: .
CDR3 DNA: TGTGCCAGCGGGGCTCGGGGGGCCTCCTACGAGCAGTACTTC
CDR3 protein: CASGARGASYEQYF

J gene: TRBJ2-7
CDR3 length: 14
V gene: TRBV27
D gene: TRBD1
clone size: .
CDR3 DNA: TGTGCCAGCACCACAGGGGGCGGCTCCTACGAGCAGTACTTC
CDR3 protein: CASTTGGGSYEQYF

J gene: TRBJ1-1
CDR3 length: 13
V gene: TRBV9
D gene: TRBD1
clone size: few
CDR3 DNA: TGTGCCAGCAGCGTAGGGGACAGCACTGAAGCTTTCTTT
CDR3 protein: CASSVGDSTEAFF

J gene: TRBJ2-4
CDR3 length: 15
V gene: TRBV5-8
D gene: TRBD2
clone size: .
CDR3 DNA: TGTGCCAGCGTCCTATACGTGGGGGGGAAAGGCATTCAGTACTTC
CDR3 protein: CASVLYVGGKGIQYF

J gene: TRBJ2-5
CDR3 length: 16
V gene: TRBV18
D gene: TRBD2
clone size: .
CDR3 DNA: TGTGCCAGCTCACCGCCGGGGCTAGCGGAAAAAGAGACCCAGTACTTC
CDR3 protein: CASSPPGLAEKETQYF

J gene: TRBJ2-7
CDR3 length: 15
V gene: TRBV7-7
D gene: TRBD2
clone size: .
CDR3 DNA: TGTGCTAGCAGCTTAGACCGGGGGGGCGCGTACGAGCAGTACTTC
CDR3 protein: CASSLDRGGAYEQYF

J gene: TRBJ1-3
CDR3 length: 14
V gene: TRBV30
D gene: .
clone size: .
CDR3 DNA: TGTGCCTGGACTGGGCCTCTCTCTGGAAACACCATATATTTT
CDR3 protein: CAWTGPLSGNTIYF

J gene: TRBJ1-2
CDR3 length: 15
V gene: TRBV5-1
D gene: .
clone size: .
CDR3 DNA: TGCGCCAGCAGCTTGATGGTCGGGGGGGCCTATGGCTACACCTTC
CDR3 protein: CASSLMVGGAYGYTF

J gene: TRBJ2-1
CDR3 length: 14
V gene: TRBV7-2
D gene: .
clone size: .
CDR3 DNA: TGTGCCAGCATCGGCGGAAGCTCCTACAATGAGCAGTTCTTC
CDR3 protein: CASIGGSSYNEQFF

J gene: TRBJ1-1
CDR3 length: 16
V gene: TRBV11-1
D gene: .
clone size: .
CDR3 DNA: TGTGCCAGCAGCTTACCGGTGGGAGGGGCGAACACTGAAGCTTTCTTT
CDR3 protein: CASSLPVGGANTEAFF

J gene: TRBJ2-7
CDR3 length: 14
V gene: TRBV30
D gene: .
clone size: .
CDR3 DNA: TGTGCCTGGAGTGGACGGGGGACTCATTACGAGCAGTACTTC
CDR3 protein: CAWSGRGTHYEQYF

J gene: TRBJ2-3
CDR3 length: 12
V gene: TRBV28
D gene: .
clone size: .
CDR3 DNA: TGTGCCAGCAGAAAACAGTCAGATACGCAGTATTTT
CDR3 protein: CASRKQSDTQYF

J gene: TRBJ1-3
CDR3 length: 14
V gene: TRBV30
D gene: .
clone size: .
CDR3 DNA: TGTGCCTGGAGTGAGGCCTGGGGCGGAAACACCATATATTTT
CDR3 protein: CAWSEAWGGNTIYF

J gene: TRBJ1-3
CDR3 length: 17
V gene: TRBV4-1
D gene: TRBD1
clone size: .
CDR3 DNA: TGCGCCAGCAGCCAAGGGGACAGGGGAAACTCTGGAAACACCATATATTTT
CDR3 protein: CASSQGDRGNSGNTIYF

J gene: TRBJ1-1
CDR3 length: 14
V gene: TRBV5-6
D gene: .
clone size: .
CDR3 DNA: TGTGCCAGCAGCTCAGAAGTACCGAACACTGAAGCTTTCTTT
CDR3 protein: CASSSEVPNTEAFF

J gene: TRBJ1-2
CDR3 length: 14
V gene: TRBV2
D gene: .
clone size: .
CDR3 DNA: TGTGCCAGCAACCTTCAGGGATCCAACTATGGCTACACCTTC
CDR3 protein: CASNLQGSNYGYTF

J gene: TRBJ1-3
CDR3 length: 16
V gene: TRBV5-1
D gene: TRBD1
clone size: .
CDR3 DNA: TGCGCCAGCAGCTCGGGGGACAGGGGCAAAGGAAACACCATATATTTT
CDR3 protein: CASSSGDRGKGNTIYF

J gene: TRBJ1-1
CDR3 length: 13
V gene: TRBV27
D gene: .
clone size: .
CDR3 DNA: TGTGCCAGCAGTCCCACAGGGACGATTGGTGCTTTCTTT
CDR3 protein: CASSPTGTIGAFF

J gene: TRBJ1-5
CDR3 length: 15
V gene: TRBV19
D gene: .
clone size: .
CDR3 DNA: TGTGCCAGTAGTATAGAAGGGAGGAGCAATCAGCCCCAGCATTTT
CDR3 protein: CASSIEGRSNQPQHF

J gene: TRBJ2-5
CDR3 length: 14
V gene: TRBV2
D gene: TRBD1
clone size: .
CDR3 DNA: TGTGCCAGCAGTGACGGACAGGGAGGAGAGACCCAGTACTTC
CDR3 protein: CASSDGQGGETQYF